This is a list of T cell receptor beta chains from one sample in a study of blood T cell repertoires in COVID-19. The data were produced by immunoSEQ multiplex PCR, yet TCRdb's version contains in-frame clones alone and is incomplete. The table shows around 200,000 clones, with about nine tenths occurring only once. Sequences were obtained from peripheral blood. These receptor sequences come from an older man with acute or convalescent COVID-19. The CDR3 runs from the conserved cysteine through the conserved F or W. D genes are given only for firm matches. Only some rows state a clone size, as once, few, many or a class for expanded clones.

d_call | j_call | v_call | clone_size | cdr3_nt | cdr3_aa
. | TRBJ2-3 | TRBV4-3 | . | TGCGCCAGCAGCCATGGGCTGCATACGCAGTATTTT | CASSHGLHTQYF
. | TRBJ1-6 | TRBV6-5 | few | TGTGCCAGCAGTTATTATCGGGGTTCACCCCTCCACTTT | CASSYYRGSPLHF
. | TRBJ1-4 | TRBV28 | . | TGTTCGGTCAGGGGTTCCAGTGAAAAACTGTTTTTT | CSVRGSSEKLFF
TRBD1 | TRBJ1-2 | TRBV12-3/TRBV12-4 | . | TGTGCCAGCAGTTTGAGGACAGGGCATGGCTACACCTTC | CASSLRTGHGYTF
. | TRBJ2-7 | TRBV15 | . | TGTGCCACCAGCAGAGAACAGACCTCCCACGAGCAGTACTTC | CATSREQTSHEQYF
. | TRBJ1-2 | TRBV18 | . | TGTGCCAGCTCACCCAACAGGGTCTGGGATGGCTACACCTTC | CASSPNRVWDGYTF
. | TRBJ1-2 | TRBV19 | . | TGTGCCAGTACGCCGTGGGAGAGCTTATATTTGGAGTGGTACACCTTC | CASTPWESLYLEWYTF
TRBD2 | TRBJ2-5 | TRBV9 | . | TGTGCCAGCAGCGTATTTGGTAGCGGGGGGACCCAGTACTTC | CASSVFGSGGTQYF
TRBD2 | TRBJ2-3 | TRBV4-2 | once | TGTGCCAGCAGCGAGCGGGGGGGGGATACGCAGTATTTT | CASSERGGDTQYF
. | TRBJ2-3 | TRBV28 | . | TGTGCCAGCAGTTTACCCTTCGCAGGGAGCACAGATACGCAGTATTTT | CASSLPFAGSTDTQYF
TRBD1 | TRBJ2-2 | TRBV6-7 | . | TGTGCCAGCAGATCCCCTCCGGGACAGCTGAACACCGGGGAGCTGTTTTTT | CASRSPPGQLNTGELFF
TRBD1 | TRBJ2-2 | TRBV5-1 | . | TGCGCCAGTGTAAGGACAGGGGGCAGCTCCGGGGAGCTGTTTTTT | CASVRTGGSSGELFF
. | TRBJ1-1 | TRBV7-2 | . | TGTGCCAGCAGCTTAGGGTCTATCACTGAAGCTTTCTTT | CASSLGSITEAFF
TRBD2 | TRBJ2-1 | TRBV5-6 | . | TGTGCCAGCAGCACCGTAGCGGGAGTCTACTACAATGAGCAGTTCTTC | CASSTVAGVYYNEQFF
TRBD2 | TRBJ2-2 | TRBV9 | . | TGTGCCAGCAGCGTAGGAGCGGGGGGTACCACCGGGGAGCTGTTTTTT | CASSVGAGGTTGELFF
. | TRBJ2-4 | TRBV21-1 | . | TGTGCCAGCAGCAAAGGAGAATGCGAAAACATTCAGTACTTC | CASSKGECENIQYF
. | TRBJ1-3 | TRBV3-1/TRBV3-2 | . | TGTGCCAGCAGCCCCCCCGCCATATATTTT | CASSPPAIYF
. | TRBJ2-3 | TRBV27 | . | TGTGCCAGCAGTCGACAGCCAGATACGCAGTATTTT | CASSRQPDTQYF
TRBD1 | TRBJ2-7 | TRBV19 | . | TGTGCCAGTACCGGCAGGGGGCTTAAGAACGAGCAGTACTTC | CASTGRGLKNEQYF
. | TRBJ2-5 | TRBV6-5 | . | TGTGCCAGCAGACCGTATGGACAGCAGTACTTC | CASRPYGQQYF
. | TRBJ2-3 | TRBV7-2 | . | TGTGCCAGCAGCTCCCCCCTACAGGGTTGGGCAGATACGCAGTATTTT | CASSSPLQGWADTQYF
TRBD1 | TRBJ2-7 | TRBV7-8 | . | TGTGCCAGCAGCAGCCGACAGGGTACCTACGAGCAGTACTTC | CASSSRQGTYEQYF
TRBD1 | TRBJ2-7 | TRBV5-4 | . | TGTGCCAGCAGCTTTGAAGACAGGGGGATTTACGAGCAGTACTTC | CASSFEDRGIYEQYF
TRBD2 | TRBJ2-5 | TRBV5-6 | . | TGTGCCAGCAATACCCTTAGCGGGAGGTGGGAAGAGACCCAGTACTTC | CASNTLSGRWEETQYF
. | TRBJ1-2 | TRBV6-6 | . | TGTGCCAGCAGTTGGTTAGGGGCGGATGGCTACACCTTC | CASSWLGADGYTF
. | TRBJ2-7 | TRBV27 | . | TGTGCCAGCAGTTCGATCCCCGGGACCTACGAGCAGTACTTC | CASSSIPGTYEQYF
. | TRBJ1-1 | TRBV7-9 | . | TGTGCCAGCAGCTGGGAGGATTTGAACACTGAAGCTTTCTTT | CASSWEDLNTEAFF
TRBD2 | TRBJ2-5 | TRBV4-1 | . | TGCGCCAGCAGCCAAGTGGTTCTAGCGGAAGAGACCCAGTACTTC | CASSQVVLAEETQYF
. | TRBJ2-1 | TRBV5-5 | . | TGTGCCAGCAGCTTGGCTGTCTACAATGAGCAGTTCTTC | CASSLAVYNEQFF
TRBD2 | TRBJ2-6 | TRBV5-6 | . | TGTGCCAGCAGTTCAATAGCGGGACCCTCTGGGGCCAACGTCCTGACTTTC | CASSSIAGPSGANVLTF
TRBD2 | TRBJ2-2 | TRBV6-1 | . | TGTGCCAGCAGTGGGTCCGCGACTAGCGGGAGCACCGGGGAGCTGTTTTTT | CASSGSATSGSTGELFF
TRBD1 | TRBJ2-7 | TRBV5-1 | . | TGCGCCAGCAGCTTGGGGACAGGGCTGTACTTC | CASSLGTGLYF
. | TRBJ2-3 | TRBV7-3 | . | TGTGCCAGCCGGTCGGAGGGGACAGATACGCAGTATTTT | CASRSEGTDTQYF
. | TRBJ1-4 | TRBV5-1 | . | TGCGCCAGCAGCCTTACGGAGATGATAGACAGTCCTAATGAAAAACTGTTTTTT | CASSLTEMIDSPNEKLFF
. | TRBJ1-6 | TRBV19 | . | TGTGCCAGTACCCCCGCCCAGGGGCTGTATAATTCACCCCTCCACTTT | CASTPAQGLYNSPLHF
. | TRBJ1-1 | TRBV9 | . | TGTGCCAGCACTTCACCGTGGGGGGTTGAAGCTTTCTTT | CASTSPWGVEAFF
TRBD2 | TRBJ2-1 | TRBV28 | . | TGTGCCAGCAGGCAGGGAGCGGGAGGGCTAAATGAGCAGTTCTTC | CASRQGAGGLNEQFF
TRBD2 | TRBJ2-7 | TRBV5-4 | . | TGTGCCAGCAGCCGGGGACTAGCGGGAGAAGTCCACGAGCAGTACTTC | CASSRGLAGEVHEQYF
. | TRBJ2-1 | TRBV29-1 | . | TGCAGCGTTAAGGGACACCGAGACTTTTACAATGAGCAGTTCTTC | CSVKGHRDFYNEQFF
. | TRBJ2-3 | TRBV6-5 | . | TGTGCCAGCAGTTACACGGGGGAGGTGGATACGCAGTATTTT | CASSYTGEVDTQYF
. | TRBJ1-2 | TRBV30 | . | TGTGCCTGGAGTGAGACGAGGTATGGCTACACCTTC | CAWSETRYGYTF